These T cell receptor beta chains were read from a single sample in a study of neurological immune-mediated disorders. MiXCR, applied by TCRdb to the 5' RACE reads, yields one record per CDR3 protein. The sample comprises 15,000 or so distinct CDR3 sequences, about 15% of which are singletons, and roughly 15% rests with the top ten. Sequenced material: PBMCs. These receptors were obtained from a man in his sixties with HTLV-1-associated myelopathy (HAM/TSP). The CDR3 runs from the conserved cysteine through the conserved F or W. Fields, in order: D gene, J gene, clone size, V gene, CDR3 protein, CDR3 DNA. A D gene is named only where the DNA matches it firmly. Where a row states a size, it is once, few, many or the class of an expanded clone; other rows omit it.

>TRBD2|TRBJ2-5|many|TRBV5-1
CASSWGGLAGQETQYF
TGCGCCAGCAGCTGGGGGGGACTAGCGGGACAAGAGACCCAGTACTTC
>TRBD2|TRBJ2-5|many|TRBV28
CASTRLGLAGQETQYF
TGTGCCAGCACCCGTCTTGGACTAGCGGGCCAAGAGACCCAGTACTTC
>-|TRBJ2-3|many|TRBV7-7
CASSALRGDTQYF
TGTGCCAGCAGCGCCCTCCGGGGAGATACGCAGTATTTT
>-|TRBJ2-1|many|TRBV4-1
CASSQVDLGISYNEQFF
TGCGCCAGCAGCCAAGTAGATCTAGGAATCTCCTACAATGAGCAGTTCTTC
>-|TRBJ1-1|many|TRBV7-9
CASSTPGNTEAFF
TGTGCCAGCAGCACCCCGGGGAACACTGAAGCTTTCTTT
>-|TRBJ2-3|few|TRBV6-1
CASSERRGGSKDTQYF
TGTGCCAGCAGTGAACGCAGGGGTGGGTCGAAGGATACGCAGTATTTT
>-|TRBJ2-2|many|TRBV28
CASSLLPTYAGELFF
TGTGCCAGCAGTTTGCTCCCGACGTACGCCGGGGAGCTGTTTTTT
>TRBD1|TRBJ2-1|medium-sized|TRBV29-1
CSVVTGGGHEQFF
TGCAGCGTTGTGACAGGGGGCGGCCATGAGCAGTTCTTC
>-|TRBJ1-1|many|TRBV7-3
CASSLDGAGTEAFF
TGTGCCAGCAGCCTGGACGGAGCGGGGACTGAAGCTTTCTTT
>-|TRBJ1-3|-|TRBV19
CASSTWSGRRTPGNTIYF
TGTGCCAGTAGTACCTGGTCGGGACGGAGGACGCCTGGAAACACCATATATTTT
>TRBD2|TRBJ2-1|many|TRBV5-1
CASKPGGGGRGDEQFF
TGCGCCAGCAAACCGGGCGGGGGGGGTCGTGGCGATGAGCAGTTCTTC
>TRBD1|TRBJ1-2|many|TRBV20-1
CSAGAGTGGTYGYTF
TGCAGTGCTGGAGCCGGGACAGGGGGTACCTATGGCTACACCTTC
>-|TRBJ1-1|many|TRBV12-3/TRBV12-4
CASSLASHMNTEAFF
TGTGCCAGCAGTTTGGCCAGTCACATGAACACTGAAGCTTTCTTT
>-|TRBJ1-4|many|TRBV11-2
CASSLSAMGLGSEKLFF
TGTGCCAGCAGCTTATCAGCGATGGGGTTGGGGAGTGAAAAACTGTTTTTT
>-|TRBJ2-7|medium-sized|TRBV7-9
CASSPRDEQYF
TGTGCCAGCAGTCCGAGGGACGAGCAGTACTTC
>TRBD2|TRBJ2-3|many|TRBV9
CASSVSGASDTQYF
TGTGCCAGCAGCGTAAGCGGGGCCTCAGATACGCAGTATTTT
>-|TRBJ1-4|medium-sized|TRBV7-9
CASRLNSLAEKLFF
TGTGCCAGCAGACTTAATTCATTGGCTGAAAAACTGTTTTTT
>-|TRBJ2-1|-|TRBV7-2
CASSPLGGEQFF
TGTGCCAGCAGCCCCCTGGGTGGTGAGCAGTTCTTC
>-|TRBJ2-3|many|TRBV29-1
CSVEGGFGRGTDTQYF
TGCAGCGTTGAAGGAGGATTCGGCAGGGGCACAGATACGCAGTATTTT
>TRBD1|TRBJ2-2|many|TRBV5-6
CASSLDRGIITGELFF
TGTGCCAGCAGCTTGGACAGGGGAATTATCACCGGGGAGCTGTTTTTT
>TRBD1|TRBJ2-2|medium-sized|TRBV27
CASSWAGQGYTGELFF
TGTGCCAGCAGTTGGGCGGGACAGGGTTACACCGGGGAGCTGTTTTTT
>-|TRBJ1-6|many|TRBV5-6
CASSLENNSPLHF
TGTGCCAGCAGCTTGGAGAATAATTCACCCCTCCACTTT
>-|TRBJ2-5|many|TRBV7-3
CASSSGPGKTQYF
TGTGCCAGCAGCTCCGGGCCGGGAAAGACCCAGTACTTC
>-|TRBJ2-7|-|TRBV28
CASSLGRLRVGYEQYF
TGTGCCAGCAGTTTAGGTAGGTTAAGGGTGGGCTACGAGCAGTACTTC
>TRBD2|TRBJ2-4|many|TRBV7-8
CASSLAGGFKNIQYF
TGTGCCAGCAGCTTAGCGGGGGGGTTTAAAAACATTCAGTACTTC
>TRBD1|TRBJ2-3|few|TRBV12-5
CASGSGQGTDTQYF
TGTGCTAGTGGTTCGGGACAGGGGACAGATACGCAGTATTTT
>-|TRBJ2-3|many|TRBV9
CASSLGSLGTDTQYF
TGTGCCAGCAGTTTGGGGTCCCTCGGCACAGATACGCAGTATTTT
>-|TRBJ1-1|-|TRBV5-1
CASSLAPISNTEAFF
TGCGCCAGCAGCTTGGCCCCAATCTCGAACACTGAAGCTTTCTTT
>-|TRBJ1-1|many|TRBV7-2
CASSFSDQKTEAFF
TGTGCCAGCAGCTTTTCGGACCAGAAGACTGAAGCTTTCTTT
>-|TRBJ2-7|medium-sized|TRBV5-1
CASSLVSNWEQYF
TGCGCCAGCAGCTTGGTGTCGAATTGGGAGCAGTACTTC
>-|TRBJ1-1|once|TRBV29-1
CSIDRKLNTEAFF
TGCAGCATTGATAGGAAACTGAACACTGAAGCTTTCTTT
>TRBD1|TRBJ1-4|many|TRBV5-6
CASSSLGQGGKLFF
TGTGCCAGCAGCTCCCTAGGACAGGGGGGAAAACTGTTTTTT
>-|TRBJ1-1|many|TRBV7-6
CASSPSPRWDTEAFF
TGTGCCAGCAGCCCGTCCCCGCGTTGGGACACTGAAGCTTTCTTT
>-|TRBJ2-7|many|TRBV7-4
CASSFHKLVPAGAANEQYF
TGTGCCAGCAGCTTCCATAAACTCGTGCCGGCAGGGGCGGCTAACGAGCAGTACTTC
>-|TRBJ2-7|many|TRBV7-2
CASSLPRAEQYF
TGTGCCAGCAGCTTACCCAGGGCCGAGCAGTACTTC
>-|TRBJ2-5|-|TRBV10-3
CSTSRGLEETQYF
TGTTCCACCAGTCGAGGTCTCGAGGAGACCCAGTACTTC
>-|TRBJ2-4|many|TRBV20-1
CSARDPGVAKNIQYF
TGCAGTGCTAGAGATCCGGGGGTAGCCAAAAACATTCAGTACTTC
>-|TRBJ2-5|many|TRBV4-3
CASSQDLSGAETQYF
TGCGCCAGCAGCCAAGATCTGTCCGGGGCTGAGACCCAGTACTTC
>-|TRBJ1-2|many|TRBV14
CASSRGDNLYGYTF
TGTGCCAGCAGCCGGGGGGATAACCTCTATGGCTACACCTTC
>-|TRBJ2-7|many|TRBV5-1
CASSRDFGRVSYEQYF
TGCGCCAGCAGCCGCGACTTCGGACGGGTCTCCTACGAGCAGTACTTC
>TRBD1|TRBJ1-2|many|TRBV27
CASSFSDREGYGYTF
TGTGCCAGCAGTTTTTCCGACAGGGAGGGCTATGGCTACACCTTC
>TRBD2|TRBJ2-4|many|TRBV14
CASSQDLSGTSGGAKNIQYF
TGTGCCAGCAGCCAAGATTTGTCCGGGACTAGCGGGGGAGCCAAAAACATTCAGTACTTC
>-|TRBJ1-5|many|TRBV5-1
CASSLNGGGNQPQHF
TGCGCCAGCAGCTTGAACGGGGGCGGCAATCAGCCCCAGCATTTT
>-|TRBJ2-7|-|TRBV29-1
CSVNRDPQEQYF
TGCAGCGTAAACCGGGACCCCCAGGAGCAGTACTTC
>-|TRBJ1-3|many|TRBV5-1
CASSLSTLSGNTIYF
TGCGCCAGCAGCCTGTCCACACTCTCTGGAAACACCATATATTTT
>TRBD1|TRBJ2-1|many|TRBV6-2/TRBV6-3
CASSPWTGSNEQFF
TGTGCCAGCAGTCCATGGACAGGGTCCAATGAGCAGTTCTTC
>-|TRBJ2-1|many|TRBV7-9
CAAGVDRKNEQFF
TGTGCCGCTGGGGTTGACAGGAAAAATGAGCAGTTCTTC